The subject of this entry is one T cell receptor beta chain. The antigen is undetermined. The data were obtained in a study of cytomegalovirus exposure and HLA in healthy donors. The overall study: Roughly 80 million unique TCRs from HLA-typed donors were held in an early data release. Study outcomes and limitations: Some V segments, including TRBV6-2 and TRBV6-3, were excluded as indistinguishable. In a later analysis, a genetic analysis reported fewer productive-TCR N-insertions in an Asian-associated ancestry cluster than the cohort average.

A multiplex PCR was run with 60 Vbeta primers and 13 Jbeta primers. The assay was immunoSEQ multiplex PCR, and TCRdb's table has in-frame clones only and misses some. The table has about 200,000 clones, 60% to 85% seen once; the top ten hold 0.9% to 1.2%. The germline V gene has CDR1 LNHNV and CDR2 YYDKDF (reference sequence). After removal of 1 base from V and 1 base from J, the junction contained 4 bases not matched to a gene. The CDR3 consists of 16 residues. Participants comprised healthy donors of bone marrow. The material sequenced was PBMCs. This chain joins TRBV15 and TRBJ2-3, with 8 bases matching TRBD1. The source of this sequence is a woman in her forties in good health and CMV-seronegative. CDR3 DNA sequence: TGTGCCACCAGCAGAGTTTCGACAGGGGGCACAGATACGCAGTATTTT. Amino acid sequence: CATSRVSTGGTDTQYF.